This TCR beta chain comes out of a study of tumor-infiltrating lymphocytes in localized non-small cell lung cancer. Looking at the study overall: Patients included smokers and never-smokers with various histologies, some sampled after neoadjuvant chemotherapy. Tumor tissue and non-adjacent uninvolved lung came from each patient.

General observations from the study: No T-cell fraction difference was seen between IM1 and IM2 tumors. No link was found between tumor T-cell fraction and recurrence-free survival.

Of note for this clone: Antigen specificity is unknown.

TCRdb's copy holds only in-frame clones and misses some; the assay was immunoSEQ multiplex PCR. The sample consists of under 25,000 clones, around 62% of them appearing once. Germline V gene lookup returns CDR1 SGHAT and CDR2 FQNNGV. This CDR3 contains 14 residues. Trimming took off 4 bases at V and 2 bases at J, with 11 bases between the two ends. The genes are TRBV11-2 and TRBJ2-5; D is tentatively TRBD1 or TRBD2 (5 bases each). Sequences were obtained from lung tumor tissue. The sequence was obtained from a human donor with non-small cell lung cancer. CDR3 DNA sequence: TGTGCCAGCAGCTCGGGACCGTTTCAAGAGACCCAGTACTTC. Translation gives CASSSGPFQETQYF.